The entry that follows covers one T cell receptor (beta chain) sequence. Germline trimming cut 5 bases from V and 6 bases from J; bases unmatched to any gene: 7. The CDR3 totals 14 residues. In germline, CDR1 is SEHNR, CDR2 FQNEAQ (reference sequence). The data derive from a study of blood T cell repertoires in COVID-19. Study summary: The origin of the acute and convalescent COVID-19 samples was the United States, Italy and Spain. Sources were T cells, B-cell-depleted T cells, or PBMCs; the material itself was cDNA or gDNA.

During active infection, Seattle patients enrolled and were then monitored through disease. Original processing methods: Reference gene primer amplification gave estimated nucleated cell counts. Method: immunoSEQ multiplex PCR; TCRdb's copy keeps in-frame clones and lacks some. V and J calls and clone size are given by that table; D and trimming were obtained from the DNA. The sample lists roughly 100,000 clones, about 85% occurring once. The receptor was isolated from a woman in her fifties or sixties with COVID-19, enrolled during active disease. Sequenced sample: peripheral blood. This rearrangement joins TRBV7-9 to TRBJ2-7, with 10 bases aligning to TRBD1. This chain's CDR3 is CASSPTTGGAEQYF. CDR3 DNA sequence: TGTGCCAGCAGCCCTACGACAGGGGGCGCCGAGCAGTACTTC.